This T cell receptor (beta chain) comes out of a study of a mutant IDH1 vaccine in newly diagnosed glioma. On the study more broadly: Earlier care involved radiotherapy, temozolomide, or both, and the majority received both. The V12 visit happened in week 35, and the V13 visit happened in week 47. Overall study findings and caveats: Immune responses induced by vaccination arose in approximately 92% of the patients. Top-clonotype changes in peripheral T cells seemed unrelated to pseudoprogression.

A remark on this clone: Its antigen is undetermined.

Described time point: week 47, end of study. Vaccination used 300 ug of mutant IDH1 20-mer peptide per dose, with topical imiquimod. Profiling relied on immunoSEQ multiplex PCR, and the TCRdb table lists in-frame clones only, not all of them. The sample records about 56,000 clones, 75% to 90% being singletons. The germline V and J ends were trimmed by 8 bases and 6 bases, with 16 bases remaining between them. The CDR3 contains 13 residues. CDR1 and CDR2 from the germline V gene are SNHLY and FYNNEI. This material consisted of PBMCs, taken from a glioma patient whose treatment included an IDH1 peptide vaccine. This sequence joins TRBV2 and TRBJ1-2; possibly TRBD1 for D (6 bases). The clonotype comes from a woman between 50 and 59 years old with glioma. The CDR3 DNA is TGTGCCAGCCTCGGGCAGGGGTACCATGGCTACACCTTC. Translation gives CASLGQGYHGYTF.